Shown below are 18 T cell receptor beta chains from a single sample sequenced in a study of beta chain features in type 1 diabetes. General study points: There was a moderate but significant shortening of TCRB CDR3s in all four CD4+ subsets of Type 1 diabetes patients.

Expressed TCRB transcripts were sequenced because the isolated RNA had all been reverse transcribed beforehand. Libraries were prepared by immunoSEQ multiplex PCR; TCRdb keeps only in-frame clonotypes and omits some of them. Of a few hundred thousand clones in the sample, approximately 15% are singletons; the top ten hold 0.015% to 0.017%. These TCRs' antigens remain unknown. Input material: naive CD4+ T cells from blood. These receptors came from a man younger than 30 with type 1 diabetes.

The CDR3 is CASSPTPDTQYF. For the CDR3, the DNA is TGTGCCAGCAGCCCTACCCCGGATACGCAGTATTTT. The rearrangement uses TRBV7-2 and TRBJ2-3; no clear D gene. Germline V gene data show CDR1 as SGHTA and CDR2 as FQGNSA. The CDR3 is made up of 12 amino acids. Trimming left V 5 bases short and J 6 bases short, with 9 bases between.

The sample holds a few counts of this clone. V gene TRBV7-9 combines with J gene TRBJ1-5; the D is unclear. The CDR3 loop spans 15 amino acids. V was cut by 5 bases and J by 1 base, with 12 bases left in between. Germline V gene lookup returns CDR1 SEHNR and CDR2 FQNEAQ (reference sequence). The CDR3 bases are TGTGCCAGCAGCAGAGGCGGTTTAAGCAATCAGCCCCAGCATTTT. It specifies CASSRGGLSNQPQHF.

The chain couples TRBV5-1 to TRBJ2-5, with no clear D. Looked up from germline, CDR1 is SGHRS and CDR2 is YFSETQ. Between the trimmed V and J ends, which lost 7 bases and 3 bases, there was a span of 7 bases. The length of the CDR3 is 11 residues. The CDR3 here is CASALEETQYF. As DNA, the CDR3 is TGCGCCAGCGCCTTAGAAGAGACCCAGTACTTC.

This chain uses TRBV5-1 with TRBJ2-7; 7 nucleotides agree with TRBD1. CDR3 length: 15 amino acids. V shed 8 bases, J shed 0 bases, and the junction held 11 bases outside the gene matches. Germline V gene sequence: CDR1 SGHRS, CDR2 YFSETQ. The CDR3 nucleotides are TGCGCCAGTAGAGGGGGCTGGTCTAGCTCCTACGAGCAGTACTTC. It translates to CASRGGWSSSYEQYF.

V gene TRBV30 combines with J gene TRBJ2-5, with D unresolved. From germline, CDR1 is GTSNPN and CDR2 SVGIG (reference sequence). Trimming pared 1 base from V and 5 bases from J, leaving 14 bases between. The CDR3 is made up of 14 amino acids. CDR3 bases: TGTGCCTGGAGTGGGGCCCTGACCACTGAGACCCAGTACTTC. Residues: CAWSGALTTETQYF.

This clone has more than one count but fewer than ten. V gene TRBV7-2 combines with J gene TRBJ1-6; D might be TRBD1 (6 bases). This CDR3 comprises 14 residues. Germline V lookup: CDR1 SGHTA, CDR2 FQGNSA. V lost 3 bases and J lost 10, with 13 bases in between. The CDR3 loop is CASSLTGPGSPLHF. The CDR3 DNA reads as TGTGCCAGCAGCTTGACAGGACCTGGATCACCCCTCCACTTT. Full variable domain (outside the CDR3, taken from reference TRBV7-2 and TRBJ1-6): GAGVSQSPSNKVTEKGKDVELRCDPISGHTALYWYRQSLGQGLEFLIYFQGNSAPDKSGLPSDRFSAERTGGSVSTLTIQRTQQEDSAVYLCASSLTGPGSPLHFGNGTRLTVT.

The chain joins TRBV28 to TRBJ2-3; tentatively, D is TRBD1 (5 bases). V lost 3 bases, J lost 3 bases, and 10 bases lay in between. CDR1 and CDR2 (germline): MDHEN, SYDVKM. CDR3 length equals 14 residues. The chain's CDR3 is CASSLGQHTDTQYF. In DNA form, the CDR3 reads TGTGCCAGCAGTTTGGGGCAGCATACAGATACGCAGTATTTT.

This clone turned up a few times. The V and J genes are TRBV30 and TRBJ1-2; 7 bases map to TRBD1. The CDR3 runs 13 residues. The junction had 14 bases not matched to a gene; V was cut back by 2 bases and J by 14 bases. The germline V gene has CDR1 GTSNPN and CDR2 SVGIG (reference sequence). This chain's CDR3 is CAWSPGQAVSETF. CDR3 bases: TGTGCCTGGAGTCCCGGACAGGCGGTTAGTGAAACCTTC.

CDR3 in amino acids: CAKWTKRDEQFF. Here the CDR3 DNA reads TGTGCCAAATGGACCAAGAGGGATGAGCAGTTCTTC. The rearrangement links TRBV19 to TRBJ2-1, with TRBD2 as a possible D gene (5 bases). V lost 10 bases to trimming and J lost 8 bases, with 15 bases between them. CDR3 length: 12 residues. The germline CDR1 and CDR2 sequences are LNHDA and SQIVND (reference sequence).

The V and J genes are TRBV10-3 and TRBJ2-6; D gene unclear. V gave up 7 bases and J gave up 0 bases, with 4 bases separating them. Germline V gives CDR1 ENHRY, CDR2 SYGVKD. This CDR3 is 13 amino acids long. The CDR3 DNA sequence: TGTGCCATCATCTTCTCTGGGGCCAACGTCCTGACTTTC. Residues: CAIIFSGANVLTF.

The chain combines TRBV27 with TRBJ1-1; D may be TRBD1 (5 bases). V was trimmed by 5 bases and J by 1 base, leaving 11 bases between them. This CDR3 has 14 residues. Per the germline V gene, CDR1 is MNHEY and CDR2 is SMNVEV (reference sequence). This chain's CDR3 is CASSRGTANTEAFF. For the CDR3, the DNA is TGTGCCAGCAGTCGCGGGACGGCGAACACTGAAGCTTTCTTT.

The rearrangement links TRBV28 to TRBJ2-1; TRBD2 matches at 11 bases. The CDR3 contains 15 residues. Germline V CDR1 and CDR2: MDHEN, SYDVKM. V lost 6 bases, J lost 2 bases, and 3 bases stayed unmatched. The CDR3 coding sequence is TGTGCCAGCAGAGTGACTAGCGGGACCTACAATGAGCAGTTCTTC. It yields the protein CASRVTSGTYNEQFF. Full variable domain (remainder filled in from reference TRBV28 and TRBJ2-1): DVKVTQSSRYLVKRTGEKVFLECVQDMDHENMFWYRQDPGLGLRLIYFSYDVKMKEKGDIPEGYSVSREKKERFSLILESASTNQTSMYLCASRVTSGTYNEQFFGPGTRLTVL.

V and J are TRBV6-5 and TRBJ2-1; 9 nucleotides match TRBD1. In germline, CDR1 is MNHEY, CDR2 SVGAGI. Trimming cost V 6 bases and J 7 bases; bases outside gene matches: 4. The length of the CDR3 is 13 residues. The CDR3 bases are TGTGCCAGCAGGCCGACAGGGGGGAATGAGCAGTTCTTC. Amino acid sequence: CASRPTGGNEQFF.

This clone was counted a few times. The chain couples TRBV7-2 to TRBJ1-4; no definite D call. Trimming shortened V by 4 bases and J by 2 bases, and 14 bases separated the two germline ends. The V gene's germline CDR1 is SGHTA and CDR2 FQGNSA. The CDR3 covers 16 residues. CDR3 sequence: CASSWRRAGTNEKLFF. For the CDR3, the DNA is TGTGCCAGCAGCTGGAGACGTGCTGGGACTAATGAAAAACTGTTTTTT.

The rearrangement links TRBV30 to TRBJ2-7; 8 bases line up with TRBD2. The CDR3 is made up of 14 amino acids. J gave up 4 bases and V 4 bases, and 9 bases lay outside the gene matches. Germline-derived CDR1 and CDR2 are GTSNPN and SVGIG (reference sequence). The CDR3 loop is CAWNPLAGGYEQYF. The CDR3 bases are TGTGCCTGGAATCCGCTAGCGGGTGGGTACGAGCAGTACTTC.

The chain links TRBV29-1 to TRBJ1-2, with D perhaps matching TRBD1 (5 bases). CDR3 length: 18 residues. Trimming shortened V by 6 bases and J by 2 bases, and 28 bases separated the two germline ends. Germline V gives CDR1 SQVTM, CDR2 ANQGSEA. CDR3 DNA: TGCAGCGTCGCGGGTCAACTGTCCCGGGGCGGGAGAAACTATGGCTACACCTTC. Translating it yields CSVAGQLSRGGRNYGYTF.

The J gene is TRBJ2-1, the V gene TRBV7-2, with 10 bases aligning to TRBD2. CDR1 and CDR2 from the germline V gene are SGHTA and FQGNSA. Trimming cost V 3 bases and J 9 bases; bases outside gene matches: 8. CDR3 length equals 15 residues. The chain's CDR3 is CASSFFQRGGVEQFF. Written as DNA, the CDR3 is TGTGCCAGCAGCTTCTTCCAGCGGGGGGGCGTTGAGCAGTTCTTC.

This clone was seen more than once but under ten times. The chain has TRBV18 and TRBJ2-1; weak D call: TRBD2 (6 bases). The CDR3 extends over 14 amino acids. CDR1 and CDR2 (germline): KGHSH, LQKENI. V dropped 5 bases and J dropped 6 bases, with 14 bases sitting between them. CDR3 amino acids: CASSIRGTGNEQFF. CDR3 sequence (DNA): TGTGCCAGCTCAATTCGGGGGACGGGCAATGAGCAGTTCTTC.